Listed below are T cell receptor beta chains from one sample, sequenced in a study of cytomegalovirus exposure and HLA in healthy donors. Using immunoSEQ multiplex PCR, the repertoire was profiled, and TCRdb retains in-frame clones only, with some absent. Of more than 85,000 clones in the sample, 79% were seen once. Sequencing was carried out using PBMCs. Every receptor here comes from a female donor in good health and CMV-seropositive. The CDR3 runs from the conserved cysteine through the conserved F or W. The D gene is left open where the match is weak. Only part of the rows carry a size: once, few, many, or a class if the clone is expanded.

cdr3_aa,cdr3_nt,v_call,clone_size,j_call,d_call
CASGGTSQETQYF,TGTGCCAGCGGGGGGACTTCGCAAGAGACCCAGTACTTC,TRBV9,once,TRBJ2-5,-
CASSGRDRGVYNEQFF,TGTGCCAGCAGTGGCCGGGACAGGGGGGTCTACAATGAGCAGTTCTTC,TRBV25-1,-,TRBJ2-1,TRBD1
CAWGTGDSPLHF,TGTGCCTGGGGGACAGGGGATTCACCCCTCCACTTT,TRBV30,-,TRBJ1-6,TRBD1
CASSRDRGGTYEQYF,TGTGCCAGCTCACGGGACAGGGGAGGAACCTACGAGCAGTACTTC,TRBV18,few,TRBJ2-7,TRBD1
CSSSFQTTGMNTEAFF,TGTTCCAGCAGCTTTCAAACGACAGGTATGAACACTGAAGCTTTCTTT,TRBV7-9,once,TRBJ1-1,-
CASSWRTGTGYGYTF,TGTGCCAGCAGTTGGAGGACCGGGACAGGGTATGGCTACACCTTC,TRBV6-5,-,TRBJ1-2,TRBD1
CASSRDRGSTGELFF,TGTGCCAGCAGCCGGGACAGGGGTTCCACCGGGGAGCTGTTTTTT,TRBV6-5,-,TRBJ2-2,TRBD1
CAISDTARNRDNEQFF,TGTGCCATCAGTGATACGGCCAGGAACCGAGACAATGAGCAGTTCTTC,TRBV10-3,-,TRBJ2-1,-
CASSYETGLNTEAFF,TGTGCCAGCAGCTACGAGACAGGTTTGAACACTGAAGCTTTCTTT,TRBV21-1,-,TRBJ1-1,-
CASSSDTGTSTHHDEQFF,TGTGCCAGCAGCTCCGATACCGGGACTAGCACACATCACGATGAGCAGTTCTTC,TRBV7-8,once,TRBJ2-1,TRBD2
CARGGGTQYF,TGTGCCCGGGGAGGGGGTACGCAGTATTTT,TRBV30,-,TRBJ2-3,-
CASSTAKDGTAYGYTF,TGTGCCAGTAGTACAGCAAAGGACGGGACAGCGTATGGCTACACCTTC,TRBV19,-,TRBJ1-2,TRBD1
CAWNRGEDTEAFF,TGTGCCTGGAACAGGGGGGAGGACACTGAAGCTTTCTTT,TRBV30,once,TRBJ1-1,TRBD1
CAWSWLGGDEQYF,TGTGCCTGGAGTTGGTTAGGGGGAGACGAGCAGTACTTC,TRBV30,few,TRBJ2-7,-
CASSLSQTSITHEQYF,TGTGCCAGCAGTTTATCCCAGACTAGCATAACGCACGAGCAGTACTTC,TRBV27,once,TRBJ2-7,TRBD2
CASSFSGTGNTIYF,TGTGCCAGCAGTTTTTCGGGAACTGGAAACACCATATATTTT,TRBV28,once,TRBJ1-3,-
CASSLGPREQYF,TGTGCCAGCAGTCTAGGTCCTCGCGAGCAGTACTTC,TRBV7-9,-,TRBJ2-7,-
CSSSLASGTGVYEQYF,TGTTCCAGCAGCTTAGCGTCCGGGACAGGGGTGTACGAGCAGTACTTC,TRBV7-9,-,TRBJ2-7,TRBD1
CASSFPTSGGPTDTQYF,TGTGCCAGCAGCTTCCCGACTAGCGGGGGCCCCACAGATACGCAGTATTTT,TRBV7-9,-,TRBJ2-3,TRBD2
CASSPFAGVIGQYF,TGTGCCAGCAGTCCCTTCGCGGGAGTAATCGGGCAGTACTTC,TRBV6-5,-,TRBJ2-7,TRBD2
CASSQGPGYYNEQFF,TGCGCCAGCAGCCAAGGACCGGGGTACTACAATGAGCAGTTCTTC,TRBV4-3,-,TRBJ2-1,-
CASNDRVGYEQYF,TGCGCCAGCAATGACAGGGTCGGCTACGAGCAGTACTTC,TRBV10-1,-,TRBJ2-7,TRBD1
CASSVAGKETQYF,TGCGCCAGCAGTGTCGCAGGGAAGGAGACCCAGTACTTC,TRBV10-1,-,TRBJ2-5,-
CASSSGLAGTHEQFF,TGTGCCAGCAGCTCGGGACTAGCGGGAACCCATGAGCAGTTCTTC,TRBV11-2,-,TRBJ2-1,TRBD2
CATSRKLAGEGTDTQYF,TGTGCCACCAGCAGGAAACTAGCGGGAGAAGGCACAGATACGCAGTATTTT,TRBV15,-,TRBJ2-3,TRBD2
CASSLVGEEPNNEQFF,TGTGCCAGCAGCTTAGTGGGAGAGGAGCCAAACAATGAGCAGTTCTTC,TRBV7-7,-,TRBJ2-1,-
CASRGRPYNEQFF,TGTGCCAGCAGGGGGAGGCCGTACAATGAGCAGTTCTTC,TRBV27,once,TRBJ2-1,-
CASFPRPGLAVTDTQYF,TGTGCCAGCTTTCCCCGGCCGGGACTAGCTGTCACAGATACGCAGTATTTT,TRBV7-2,-,TRBJ2-3,TRBD2
CASSQGPRQINEQFF,TGCGCCAGCAGCCAAGGGCCCCGTCAGATCAATGAGCAGTTCTTC,TRBV4-1,-,TRBJ2-1,-
CSVLPGQNQPQHF,TGCAGCGTCCTACCGGGACAGAATCAGCCCCAGCATTTT,TRBV29-1,once,TRBJ1-5,TRBD1
CASSLRRSGGATGELFF,TGTGCCAGCAGCCTGCGCCGTAGCGGGGGTGCCACCGGGGAGCTGTTTTTT,TRBV7-2,-,TRBJ2-2,TRBD2
CASSFYTTFTYEQYF,TGTGCCAGCAGTTTCTATACGACATTTACCTACGAGCAGTACTTC,TRBV6-6,-,TRBJ2-7,-
CASSPSPGTEAFF,TGTGCCAGCTCACCAAGCCCGGGGACTGAAGCTTTCTTT,TRBV18,-,TRBJ1-1,-
CASSDSAGGYTF,TGTGCCAGCAGTGATTCGGCAGGGGGCTACACCTTC,TRBV6-1,-,TRBJ1-2,-
CASRAQGSYEQYF,TGTGCCAGCAGAGCACAGGGGAGCTACGAGCAGTACTTC,TRBV5-6,-,TRBJ2-7,TRBD1
CASSVVGGQETQYF,TGTGCCAGCAGCGTCGTTGGAGGGCAAGAGACCCAGTACTTC,TRBV9,-,TRBJ2-5,-
CASSRRDRGYEQYF,TGTGCCAGCTCACGGCGGGACAGGGGTTACGAGCAGTACTTC,TRBV18,-,TRBJ2-7,TRBD1
CASSCCSGGSQPQHF,TGTGCCAGCAGCTGTTGCTCAGGGGGTAGTCAGCCCCAGCATTTT,TRBV21-1,-,TRBJ1-5,-
CASSRPTTGNPEAFF,TGTGCCAGCAGCCGACCCACAACAGGGAACCCTGAAGCTTTCTTT,TRBV7-9,-,TRBJ1-1,-
CASSRGTSGSRDEQFF,TGCGCCAGCAGCCGGGGGACTAGCGGGAGTCGGGATGAGCAGTTCTTC,TRBV4-1,-,TRBJ2-1,TRBD2
CASVAGSYTGELFF,TGTGCCAGCGTGGCAGGGTCGTACACCGGGGAGCTGTTTTTT,TRBV6-5,-,TRBJ2-2,-
CASTWTGGVGHEQYF,TGTGCCAGCACTTGGACAGGGGGAGTTGGCCACGAGCAGTACTTC,TRBV25-1,once,TRBJ2-7,TRBD1
CASSLTGGNTEAFF,TGTGCCAGCAGTCTGACAGGGGGCAACACTGAAGCTTTCTTT,TRBV6-1,-,TRBJ1-1,TRBD1
CASSPTGLYTDTQYF,TGTGCCAGCAGCCCCACTGGTTTGTACACAGATACGCAGTATTTT,TRBV5-5,-,TRBJ2-3,-
CASSQTGTGGQKLFF,TGTGCCAGCAGCCAAACCGGGACAGGGGGCCAAAAACTGTTTTTT,TRBV4-2,-,TRBJ1-4,TRBD1
CASSQDAAGGPSYTQYF,TGCGCCAGCAGCCAAGATGCAGCGGGGGGGCCGTCGTATACGCAGTATTTT,TRBV4-1,-,TRBJ2-3,TRBD2
CASGTGGTSGNTIYF,TGCGCCAGCGGTACAGGGGGAACCTCTGGAAACACCATATATTTT,TRBV10-2,-,TRBJ1-3,TRBD1
CASSLQGANYGYTF,TGTGCCAGCAGCCTACAGGGTGCTAACTATGGCTACACCTTC,TRBV2,once,TRBJ1-2,-
CASSRGGTQETQYF,TGTGCCAGCAGTCGCGGGGGGACTCAAGAGACCCAGTACTTC,TRBV9,-,TRBJ2-5,TRBD2
CASSLSPSGQETQYF,TGCGCCAGCAGCTTGTCCCCTAGCGGCCAAGAGACCCAGTACTTC,TRBV5-1,-,TRBJ2-5,TRBD2
CASSLITYNEQFF,TGCGCCAGCAGCTTAATCACCTACAATGAGCAGTTCTTC,TRBV5-1,-,TRBJ2-1,-